Reported below is one TCR beta chain. This table comes from immunoSEQ multiplex PCR, and its TCRdb copy is limited to in-frame clones, with some not included. The sample includes fewer than 300,000 clones, about 87% of them seen just once. This entry belongs to a study of Ad26.COV2.S vaccination and SARS-CoV-2 variants. Treatment specified: 15 to 20 received Ad26.COV2.S at low or high dose, single or two shots; roughly 5 received placebo; per-sample allocation not given. Samples were taken on day 63 after the first vaccine or placebo injection. The TCR was taken from a person aged 18 to 65 who received the Ad26.COV2.S COVID-19 vaccine or a placebo. The sequenced sample was peripheral blood, obtained in a trial of Ad26.COV2.S vaccine versus placebo.

DNA of the CDR3: TGCGCCAGCAGCTTGGTTCTAGCGGGAGGTGCCTACGAGCAGTACTTC. It is translated as CASSLVLAGGAYEQYF. The chain recombines TRBV5-1 with TRBJ2-7; 11 bases fit TRBD2. V gave up 0 bases and J gave up 2 bases; unmatched junction bases: 4. The germline V gene encodes CDR1 SGHRS and CDR2 YFSETQ. The CDR3 has 16 amino acids.